This T cell receptor beta chain stems from a study of response to subunit inactivated influenza vaccine. Findings and caveats of the study: It was the authors' suggestion that each seasonal influenza vaccination recruits few new T cells.

TCRdb processed the RT-PCR reads anew with MiXCR; each CDR3 protein has one entry. The sample has hundreds of thousands of distinct CDR3 sequences, approximately 15% seen once; the top ten hold around 7%. This clonotype was counted ten times or more. As yet, its antigen is unknown. CDR3 length equals 14 residues. The V gene lost 5 bases and the J gene lost 4 bases, with 15 bases spanning the gap. The specimen was PBMCs from blood, collected 14 days before vaccination. The chain couples TRBV12-3 or TRBV12-4 to TRBJ2-7; perhaps TRBD1 as D (6 bases). The clonotype comes from a man aged 45-65 years who received an inactivated influenza vaccine. CDR3 coding DNA: TGTGCCAGCAGTCCCCACGGGCAGGGGTACGAGCAGTACTTC. Its protein is CASSPHGQGYEQYF.